These T cell receptor beta chains were read from a single sample in a study of T-cell reconstitution after alpha-beta-depleted transplantation in children. TCRdb re-derived calls from the PCR reads in MiXCR, one entry per CDR3 protein. The sample holds approximately 190,000 distinct CDR3 sequences, approximately 8.4% seen once. The starting material was PBMCs, mostly from graft donor cells, obtained 360 days after TCRalphabeta/CD19-depleted stem cell transplant. These receptors all stem from a male patient under 10 years old who had a stem cell transplant for acute myeloid leukemia, so the T cells may come from the graft donor. Both conserved end residues are part of each CDR3. The D gene is left open where the match is weak. Rows may omit the clone size; those that give it use once, few, many or a size class.

CDR3aa	CDR3nt	abundance	d_gene	v_gene	j_gene
CASSQDLTGGNTIYF	TGTGCCAGCAGCCAAGATCTCACAGGGGGAAACACCATATATTTT	many	NA	TRBV4-2	TRBJ1-3
CASSLGFGYYGYTF	TGTGCCAGCAGCTTAGGGTTCGGGTACTATGGCTACACCTTC	few	NA	TRBV11-2	TRBJ1-2
CASSQEPGGGRRGEQYF	TGTGCCAGCAGCCAAGAGCCAGGCGGCGGTCGACGGGGCGAGCAGTACTTC	NA	NA	TRBV3-1	TRBJ2-7
CASSFNRGGGYTF	TGTGCCAGCAGTTTCAACAGGGGAGGAGGCTACACCTTC	many	TRBD1	TRBV27	TRBJ1-2
CASKGPFTGELFF	TGTGCCAGCAAGGGACCATTCACCGGGGAGCTGTTTTTT	NA	NA	TRBV2	TRBJ2-2
CASSYGGTLRQPQHF	TGTGCCAGCAGTTATGGGGGGACTCTTCGACAGCCCCAGCATTTT	few	NA	TRBV6-2/TRBV6-3	TRBJ1-5
CASSARGWGLSQETQYF	TGTGCCAGCAGCGCCCGGGGGTGGGGGCTATCTCAAGAGACCCAGTACTTC	few	NA	TRBV21-1	TRBJ2-5
CASSLWGGAGQTYEQYF	TGCGCCAGCAGCTTGTGGGGGGGAGCGGGACAGACCTACGAGCAGTACTTC	few	NA	TRBV5-1	TRBJ2-7
CASRIPGLAGNNEQFF	TGTGCTAGCAGGATCCCGGGACTAGCGGGCAACAATGAGCAGTTCTTC	many	TRBD2	TRBV7-7	TRBJ2-1
CASSLGTAGNTIYF	TGCGCCAGCAGCTTGGGGACAGCTGGAAACACCATATATTTT	many	NA	TRBV5-1	TRBJ1-3
CASRTGTSGRGVRETQYF	TGTGCCAGCAGGACCGGGACTAGCGGGAGGGGGGTGCGAGAGACCCAGTACTTC	NA	TRBD2	TRBV7-8	TRBJ2-5
CSARDRGQTAWGQPQHF	TGCAGTGCTAGAGATCGAGGGCAGACTGCCTGGGGTCAGCCCCAGCATTTT	few	NA	TRBV20-1	TRBJ1-5
CASSPSGEGTEAFF	TGTGCCAGCAGCCCCTCAGGGGAGGGAACTGAAGCTTTCTTT	few	NA	TRBV4-2	TRBJ1-1
CASSLMGAYEQYF	TGTGCCAGCAGCTTGATGGGTGCCTACGAGCAGTACTTC	many	NA	TRBV7-2	TRBJ2-7
CASSRWISYNEQFF	TGTGCCAGCAGCCGCTGGATCTCCTACAATGAGCAGTTCTTC	few	NA	TRBV7-8	TRBJ2-1
CASSWDTLNYGYTF	TGTGCCAGCAGCTGGGACACTTTAAACTATGGCTACACCTTC	many	NA	TRBV5-8	TRBJ1-2
CAGGSNQPQHF	TGTGCCGGTGGCAGCAATCAGCCCCAGCATTTT	NA	NA	TRBV19	TRBJ1-5
CAMGPTSGAYEQYF	TGTGCCATGGGGCCGACTAGCGGGGCCTACGAGCAGTACTTC	many	TRBD2	TRBV10-3	TRBJ2-7
CASSWTANYGYTF	TGTGCCAGCAGCTGGACAGCTAACTATGGCTACACCTTC	NA	NA	TRBV5-6	TRBJ1-2
CSARAGETPGTDTQYF	TGCAGTGCTAGGGCCGGAGAGACCCCGGGCACAGATACGCAGTATTTT	NA	NA	TRBV20-1	TRBJ2-3
CASSYSGTGSDYEQYF	TGTGCCAGCAGTTACTCTGGCACCGGGTCAGACTACGAGCAGTACTTC	NA	NA	TRBV6-5	TRBJ2-7
CASSHRELINEQFF	TGTGCCAGCAGCCACCGGGAACTAATTAATGAGCAGTTCTTC	many	NA	TRBV7-9	TRBJ2-1
CASSQEARDPGEQFF	TGTGCCAGCAGCCAAGAAGCTAGAGATCCCGGTGAGCAGTTCTTC	few	NA	TRBV4-2	TRBJ2-1
CASSPQGQVGTDTQYF	TGTGCCAGCAGCCCCCAGGGGCAAGTGGGCACAGATACGCAGTATTTT	NA	NA	TRBV27	TRBJ2-3
CASSLEGRGRYF	TGCGCCAGCAGCTTGGAGGGACGAGGTCGGTACTTC	few	NA	TRBV5-1	TRBJ2-5
CATGTSGAQETQYF	TGTGCCACCGGGACTAGCGGAGCCCAAGAGACCCAGTACTTC	few	TRBD2	TRBV6-1	TRBJ2-5
CASSGDQETQYF	TGCGCCAGCAGCGGGGACCAAGAGACCCAGTACTTC	many	NA	TRBV5-1	TRBJ2-5
CATRNGGSYEQYF	TGTGCCACCAGGAATGGCGGCTCCTACGAGCAGTACTTC	NA	NA	TRBV10-3	TRBJ2-7
CASRPGSRGTGYTF	TGTGCCAGCAGGCCGGGGAGCCGGGGCACTGGCTACACCTTC	NA	NA	TRBV12-3/TRBV12-4	TRBJ1-2
CSDGQGARGYTF	TGCAGCGATGGACAGGGGGCGCGCGGCTACACCTTC	many	TRBD1	TRBV29-1	TRBJ1-2
CASSSALSSYNEQFF	TGCGCCAGCAGTTCAGCCCTAAGCTCCTACAATGAGCAGTTCTTC	many	NA	TRBV5-1	TRBJ2-1
CASRGQVDSPLHF	TGTGCCAGCAGGGGGCAGGTGGATTCACCCCTCCACTTT	NA	NA	TRBV2	TRBJ1-6
CASSSSIGGRARRSYEQYF	TGTGCCAGCAGCTCTAGCATTGGCGGGAGGGCCAGAAGATCCTACGAGCAGTACTTC	NA	TRBD2	TRBV3-1	TRBJ2-7
CASSQGGQGTGELFF	TGCGCCAGCAGCCAAGGGGGACAGGGGACCGGGGAGCTGTTTTTT	many	TRBD1	TRBV4-1	TRBJ2-2
CASSFRQNTEAFF	TGTGCCAGCAGTTTTCGGCAGAACACTGAAGCTTTCTTT	many	NA	TRBV12-3/TRBV12-4	TRBJ1-1
CASSPSPSHLRAFF	TGCGCCAGCAGCCCCTCCCCCAGCCACCTCCGAGCTTTCTTT	NA	NA	TRBV4-1	TRBJ1-1
CSAQQGTIGTGELFF	TGCAGTGCCCAACAAGGGACTATTGGGACCGGGGAGCTGTTTTTT	many	TRBD2	TRBV20-1	TRBJ2-2
CASSLNYYNEQFF	TGTGCCAGCAGCTTGAACTACTACAATGAGCAGTTCTTC	few	NA	TRBV7-2	TRBJ2-1
CSARTASGANVLTF	TGCAGTGCCCGGACAGCCTCTGGGGCCAACGTCCTGACTTTC	many	NA	TRBV20-1	TRBJ2-6
CAWSVGLQETQYF	TGTGCCTGGAGTGTGGGACTCCAAGAGACCCAGTACTTC	NA	NA	TRBV30	TRBJ2-5